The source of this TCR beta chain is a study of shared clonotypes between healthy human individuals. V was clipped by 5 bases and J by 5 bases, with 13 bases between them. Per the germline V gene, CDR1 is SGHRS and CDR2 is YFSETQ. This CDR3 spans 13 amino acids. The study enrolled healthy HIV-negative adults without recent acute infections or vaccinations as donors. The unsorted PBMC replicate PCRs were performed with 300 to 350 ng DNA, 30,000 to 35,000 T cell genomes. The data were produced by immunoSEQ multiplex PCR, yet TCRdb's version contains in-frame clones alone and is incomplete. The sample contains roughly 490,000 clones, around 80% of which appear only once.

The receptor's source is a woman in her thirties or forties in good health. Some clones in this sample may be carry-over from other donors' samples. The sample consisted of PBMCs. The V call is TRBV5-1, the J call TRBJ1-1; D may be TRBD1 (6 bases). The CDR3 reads CASREGGGTEAFF. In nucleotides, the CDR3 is TGCGCCAGCAGGGAAGGGGGAGGGACTGAAGCTTTCTTT. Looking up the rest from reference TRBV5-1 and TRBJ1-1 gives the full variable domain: KAGVTQTPRYLIKTRGQQVTLSCSPISGHRSVSWYQQTPGQGLQFLFEYFSETQRNKGNFPGRFSGRQFSNSRSEMNVSTLELGDSALYLCASREGGGTEAFFGQGTRLTVV.